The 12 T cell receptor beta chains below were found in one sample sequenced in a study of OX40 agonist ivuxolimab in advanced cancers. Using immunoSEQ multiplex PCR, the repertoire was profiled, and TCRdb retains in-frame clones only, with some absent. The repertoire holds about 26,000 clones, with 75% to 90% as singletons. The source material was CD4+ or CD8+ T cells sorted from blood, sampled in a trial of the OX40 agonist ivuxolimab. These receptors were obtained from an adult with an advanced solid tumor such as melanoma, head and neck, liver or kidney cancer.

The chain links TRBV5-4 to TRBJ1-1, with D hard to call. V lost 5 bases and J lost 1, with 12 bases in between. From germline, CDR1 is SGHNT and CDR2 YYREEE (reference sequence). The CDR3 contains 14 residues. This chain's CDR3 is CASRPLLGNTEAFF. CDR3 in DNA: TGTGCCAGCAGGCCCTTACTAGGGAACACTGAAGCTTTCTTT.

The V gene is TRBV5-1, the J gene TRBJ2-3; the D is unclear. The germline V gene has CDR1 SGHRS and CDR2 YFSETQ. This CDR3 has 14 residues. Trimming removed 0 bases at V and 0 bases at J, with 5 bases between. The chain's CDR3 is CASSLDGSTDTQYF. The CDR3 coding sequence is TGCGCCAGCAGCTTGGACGGTAGCACAGATACGCAGTATTTT.

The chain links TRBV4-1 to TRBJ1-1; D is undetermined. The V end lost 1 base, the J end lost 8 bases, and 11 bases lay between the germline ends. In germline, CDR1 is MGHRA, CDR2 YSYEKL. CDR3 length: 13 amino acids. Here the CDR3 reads CASSQVPTREAFF. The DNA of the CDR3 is TGCGCCAGCAGCCAAGTTCCGACCCGGGAAGCTTTCTTT.

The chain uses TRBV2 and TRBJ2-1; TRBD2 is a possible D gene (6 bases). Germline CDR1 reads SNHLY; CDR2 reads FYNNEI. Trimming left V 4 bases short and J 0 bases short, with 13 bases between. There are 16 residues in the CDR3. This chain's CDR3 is CASSARGTNSYNEQFF. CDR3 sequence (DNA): TGTGCCAGCAGTGCCCGCGGGACCAACTCCTACAATGAGCAGTTCTTC.

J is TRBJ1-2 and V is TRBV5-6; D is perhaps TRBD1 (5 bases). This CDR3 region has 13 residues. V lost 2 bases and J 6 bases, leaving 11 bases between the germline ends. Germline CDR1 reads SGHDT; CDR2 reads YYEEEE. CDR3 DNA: TGTGCCAGCAGCTTTGGGGCTGTGAATGGCTACACCTTC. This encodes CASSFGAVNGYTF.

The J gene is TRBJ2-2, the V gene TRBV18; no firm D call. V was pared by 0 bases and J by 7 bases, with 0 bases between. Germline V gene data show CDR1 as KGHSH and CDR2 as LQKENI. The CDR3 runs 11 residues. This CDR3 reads CASSPPGELFF. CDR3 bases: TGTGCCAGCTCACCACCCGGGGAGCTGTTTTTT.

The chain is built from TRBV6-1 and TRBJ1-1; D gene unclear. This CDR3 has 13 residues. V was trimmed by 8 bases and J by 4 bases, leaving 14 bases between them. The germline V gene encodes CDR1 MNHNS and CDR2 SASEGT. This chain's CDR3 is CASLRSVVTEAFF. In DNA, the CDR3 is TGTGCCAGCCTTCGATCCGTTGTCACTGAAGCTTTCTTT.

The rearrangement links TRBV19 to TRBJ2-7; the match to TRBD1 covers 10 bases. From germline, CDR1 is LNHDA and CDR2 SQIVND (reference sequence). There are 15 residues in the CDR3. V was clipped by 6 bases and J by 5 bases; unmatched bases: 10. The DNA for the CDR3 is TGTGCCAGTAGACCTCCGGGACAGGGGTTGGACGAGCAGTACTTC. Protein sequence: CASRPPGQGLDEQYF.

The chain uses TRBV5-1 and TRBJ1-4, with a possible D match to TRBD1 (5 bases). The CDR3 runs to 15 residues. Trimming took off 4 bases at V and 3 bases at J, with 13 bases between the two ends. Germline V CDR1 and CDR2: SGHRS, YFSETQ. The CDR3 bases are TGCGCCAGCAGCATCAATAGGGGTGCTAATGAAAAACTGTTTTTT. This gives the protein CASSINRGANEKLFF.

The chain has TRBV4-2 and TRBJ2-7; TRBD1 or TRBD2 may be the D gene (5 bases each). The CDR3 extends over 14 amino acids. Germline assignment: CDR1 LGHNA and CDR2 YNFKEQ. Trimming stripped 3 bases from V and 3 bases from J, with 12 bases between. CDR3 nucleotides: TGTGCCAGCAGCCAGGGTCCAGGGAGCTACGAGCAGTACTTC. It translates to CASSQGPGSYEQYF.

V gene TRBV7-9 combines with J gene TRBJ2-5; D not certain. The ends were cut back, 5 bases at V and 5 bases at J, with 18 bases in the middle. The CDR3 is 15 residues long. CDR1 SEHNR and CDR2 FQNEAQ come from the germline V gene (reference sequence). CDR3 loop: CASSPLGDLGETQYF. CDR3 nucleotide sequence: TGTGCCAGCAGCCCCCTAGGTGACTTAGGGGAGACCCAGTACTTC. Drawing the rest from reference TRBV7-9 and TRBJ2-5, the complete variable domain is DTGVSQNPRHKITKRGQNVTFRCDPISEHNRLYWYRQTLGQGPEFLTYFQNEAQLEKSRLLSDRFSAERPKGSFSTLEIQRTEQGDSAMYLCASSPLGDLGETQYFGPGTRLLVL.

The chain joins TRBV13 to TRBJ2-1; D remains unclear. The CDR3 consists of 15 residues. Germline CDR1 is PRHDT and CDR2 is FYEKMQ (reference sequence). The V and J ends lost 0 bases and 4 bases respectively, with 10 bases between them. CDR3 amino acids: CASSLGLPYYNEQFF. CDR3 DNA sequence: TGTGCCAGCAGCTTAGGACTACCCTATTACAATGAGCAGTTCTTC.